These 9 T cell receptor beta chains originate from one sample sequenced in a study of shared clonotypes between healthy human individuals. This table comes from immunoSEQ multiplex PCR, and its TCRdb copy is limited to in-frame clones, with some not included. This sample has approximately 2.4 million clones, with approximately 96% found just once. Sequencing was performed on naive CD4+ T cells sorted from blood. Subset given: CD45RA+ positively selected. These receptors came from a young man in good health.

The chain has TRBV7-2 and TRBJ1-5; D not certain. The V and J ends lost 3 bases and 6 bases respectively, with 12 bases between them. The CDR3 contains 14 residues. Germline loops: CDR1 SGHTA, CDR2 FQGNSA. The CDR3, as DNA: TGTGCCAGCAGCTTGAGGGAAGGAAGTCAGCCCCAGCATTTT. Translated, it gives CASSLREGSQPQHF. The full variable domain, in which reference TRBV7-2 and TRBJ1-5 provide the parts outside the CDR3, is GAGVSQSPSNKVTEKGKDVELRCDPISGHTALYWYRQSLGQGLEFLIYFQGNSAPDKSGLPSDRFSAERTGGSVSTLTIQRTQQEDSAVYLCASSLREGSQPQHFGDGTRLSIL.

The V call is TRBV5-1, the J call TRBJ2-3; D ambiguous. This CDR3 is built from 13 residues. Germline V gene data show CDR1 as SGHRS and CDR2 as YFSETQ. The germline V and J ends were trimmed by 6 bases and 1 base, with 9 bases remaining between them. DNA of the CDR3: TGCGCCAGCACCCACTTAGGCACAGATACGCAGTATTTT. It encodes CASTHLGTDTQYF.

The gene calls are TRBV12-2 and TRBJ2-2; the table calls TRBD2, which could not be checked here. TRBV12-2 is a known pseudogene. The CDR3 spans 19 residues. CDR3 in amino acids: CASRFLPPPLREDTGELFF. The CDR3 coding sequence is TGTGCAAGTCGCTTCCTCCCTCCCCCTTTGCGGGAGGACACCGGGGAGCTGTTTTTT.

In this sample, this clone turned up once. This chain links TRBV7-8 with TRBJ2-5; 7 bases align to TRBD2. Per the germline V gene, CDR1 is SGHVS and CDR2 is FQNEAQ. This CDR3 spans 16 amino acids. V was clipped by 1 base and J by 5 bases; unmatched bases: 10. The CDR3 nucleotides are TGTGCCAGCAGCTTAGTCGGCGGGAGCGGGAAGGAGACCCAGTACTTC. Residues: CASSLVGGSGKETQYF.

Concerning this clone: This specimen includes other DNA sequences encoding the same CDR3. CDR3 loop: CASSFRGSYGYTF. CDR3 nucleotides: TGTGCCAGCAGTTTCAGGGGGAGCTATGGCTACACCTTC. This sequence joins TRBV27 and TRBJ1-2; 7 nucleotides agree with TRBD1. The germline CDR1 and CDR2 sequences are MNHEY and SMNVEV (reference sequence). After removal of 3 bases from V and 4 bases from J, the junction contained 2 bases not matched to a gene. The CDR3 covers 13 residues.

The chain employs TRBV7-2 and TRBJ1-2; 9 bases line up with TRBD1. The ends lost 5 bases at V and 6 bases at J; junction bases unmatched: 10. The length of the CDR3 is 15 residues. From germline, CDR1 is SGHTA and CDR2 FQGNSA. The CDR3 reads CASSTLGGQGNGYTF. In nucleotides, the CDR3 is TGTGCCAGCAGCACCCTCGGGGGACAGGGAAATGGCTACACCTTC.

The CDR3 sequence is CASSLFRAGGNEQFF. Here the CDR3 DNA reads TGTGCCAGCAGTTTATTTAGGGCGGGGGGTAATGAGCAGTTCTTC. The J gene is TRBJ2-1, the V gene TRBV28, with 8 bases that match TRBD2. Germline CDR1 is MDHEN and CDR2 is SYDVKM. V lost 1 base, J lost 7 bases, and 6 bases stayed unmatched. This CDR3 contains 15 residues.

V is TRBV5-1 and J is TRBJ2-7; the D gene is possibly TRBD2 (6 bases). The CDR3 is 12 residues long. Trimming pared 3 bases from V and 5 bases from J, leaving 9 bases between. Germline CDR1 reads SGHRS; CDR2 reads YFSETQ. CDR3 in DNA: TGCGCCAGCAGCTCGGGACTCCACGAGCAGTACTTC. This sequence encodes CASSSGLHEQYF.

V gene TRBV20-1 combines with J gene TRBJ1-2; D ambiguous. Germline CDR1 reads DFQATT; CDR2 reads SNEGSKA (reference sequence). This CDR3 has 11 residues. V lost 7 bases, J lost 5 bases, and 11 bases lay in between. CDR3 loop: CSGLTAYGYTF. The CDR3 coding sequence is TGCAGTGGGTTAACAGCGTATGGCTACACCTTC.